This entry lists 30 T cell receptor beta chains sequenced from one sample in a study of neurological immune-mediated disorders. The time point: longitudinal time-point 1 (baseline). From the 5' RACE reads, TCRdb called clonotypes with MiXCR, one entry per CDR3 protein. The repertoire holds tens of thousands of distinct CDR3 sequences, with under 4% as singletons. Sequencing used PBMCs. These receptors were taken from a woman in her sixties with multiple sclerosis.

This clonotype was found many times. This chain connects TRBV5-1 to TRBJ2-7, with D perhaps TRBD1 or TRBD2 (6 bases each). The CDR3 length is 14 residues. Germline CDR1 is SGHRS and CDR2 is YFSETQ. Trimming pared 2 bases from V and 6 bases from J, leaving 15 bases between. CDR3: CASSLSRGPGEQYF. The CDR3 DNA sequence: TGCGCCAGCAGCTTATCACGGGGGCCGGGCGAGCAGTACTTC.

Many counts were recorded for this clonotype. Here the CDR3 reads CASSLSSSQEYGYTF. Written as DNA, the CDR3 is TGTGCCAGCAGCTTAAGCTCGTCGCAGGAGTATGGCTACACCTTC. V is TRBV7-8 and J is TRBJ1-2; D unclear. V gave up 2 bases and J gave up 5 bases, with 15 bases separating them. CDR3 length: 15 residues. CDR1 and CDR2 (germline): SGHVS, FQNEAQ.

The sample holds many counts of this clonotype. The V and J genes are TRBV29-1 and TRBJ1-4; TRBD1 might be the D (5 bases). The CDR3 has 17 amino acids. Between the trimmed V and J ends, which lost 2 bases and 0 bases, there was a span of 16 bases. CDR1 and CDR2 (germline): SQVTM, ANQGSEA. The CDR3 DNA is TGCAGCGTTGAATCTGGGGCAAGTCACGCAACTAATGAAAAACTGTTTTTT. Translating it yields CSVESGASHATNEKLFF.

Many counts were recorded for this clonotype. The chain couples TRBV3-1 to TRBJ1-6; maybe TRBD1 (5 bases). The V gene's germline CDR1 is LGHDT and CDR2 YNNKEL (reference sequence). This CDR3 comprises 15 residues. Trimming pared 0 bases from V and 8 bases from J, leaving 11 bases between. The CDR3 here is CASSQDLQVYSPLHF. The CDR3, as DNA: TGTGCCAGCAGCCAAGATTTACAGGTTTATTCACCCCTCCACTTT.

This clonotype was counted at least ten times. The chain joins TRBV20-1 to TRBJ1-2; possible D gene TRBD1, 5 bases. This CDR3 is built from 13 residues. V lost 6 bases and J 8 bases, leaving 19 bases between the germline ends. Germline CDR1 reads DFQATT; CDR2 reads SNEGSKA (reference sequence). As DNA, the CDR3 is TGCAGTGCCATTCCGGGGGGGGTAGGAGGCTACACCTTC. This sequence encodes CSAIPGGVGGYTF.

Concerning this clonotype: The junction departs from the called germline gene at one end, perhaps through a read error. This chain joins TRBV9 and TRBJ1-1; D call uncertain. The CDR3 length is 15 residues. Looked up from germline, CDR1 is SGDLS and CDR2 is YYNGEE. The CDR3 loop reads CVSSAALGVGTEAFF. The CDR3 DNA reads as TGTGTCAGCAGCGCCGCCTTGGGTGTAGGCACTGAAGCTTTCTTT.

This clonotype came up many times. The chain carries TRBV18 and TRBJ1-5; TRBD1 matches at 7 bases. CDR3 length: 19 amino acids. Per germline, CDR1 KGHSH and CDR2 LQKENI. With V trimmed by 5 bases and J by 0 bases, 16 bases remained unmatched. CDR3 nucleotide sequence: TGTGCCAGCTCATCCCGACAGGGAGGAGAGATTCATAGCAATCAGCCCCAGCATTTT. Translation gives CASSSRQGGEIHSNQPQHF.

In this sample, this clonotype turned up many times. This chain joins TRBV20-1 and TRBJ1-4, with 9 positions matching TRBD1. V was pared by 3 bases and J by 4 bases, with 6 bases of the junction left unmatched. This CDR3 comprises 15 residues. Germline CDR1 and CDR2: DFQATT and SNEGSKA (reference sequence). CDR3 sequence: CSASWDRVINEKLFF. CDR3 DNA: TGCAGTGCTAGTTGGGACAGGGTGATTAATGAAAAACTGTTTTTT.

In this sample, this clonotype turned up many times. Mismatch with germline at one junction end may stem from a read error. The chain has TRBV7-7 and TRBJ2-5, with D perhaps given as TRBD1 or TRBD2 (5 bases each). Germline V gene data show CDR1 as SSHAT and CDR2 as FNYEAQ (reference sequence). The CDR3 runs to 15 residues. CDR3 residues: CASSRGGPYQETQYF. Written as DNA, the CDR3 is TGTGCTAGCAGTCGGGGCGGGCCTTATCAAGAGACCCAGTACTTC.

This clonotype was seen a handful of times. A much bigger clone sits one base away, suggesting this may be a read error. J is TRBJ2-7 and V is TRBV5-1; possibly TRBD1 for D (5 bases). V was clipped by 4 bases and J by 6 bases, with 14 bases between them. The CDR3 is made up of 13 amino acids. Germline-derived CDR1 and CDR2 are SGHRS and YFSETQ. The CDR3 DNA reads as TGCGCCAGCAGCATAAAGGGGCTGAGCGAGCAGTACTTC. Protein: CASSIKGLSEQYF.

This clonotype appeared many times. The junction and the germline gene differ at one end; a read error may be behind it. This CDR3 reads CASSYSLDRDGYTF. The CDR3 DNA is TGTGCCAGCAGTTACTCGCTCGACAGGGATGGGTACACCTTC. The rearrangement links TRBV6-6 to TRBJ1-2; 7 nucleotides match TRBD1. Germline-derived CDR1 and CDR2 are MNHNY and SVGAGI (reference sequence). The CDR3 is 14 residues long.

There are many counts of this clonotype. The J gene is TRBJ2-1, the V gene TRBV18; 8 positions agree with TRBD2. Per germline, CDR1 KGHSH and CDR2 LQKENI. This CDR3 is 15 amino acids long. J lost 2 bases, V lost 2 bases, and 2 bases had no gene match. The CDR3 is CASSPISGTYNEQFF. In nucleotides, the CDR3 is TGTGCCAGCTCACCAATTAGCGGGACCTACAATGAGCAGTTCTTC.

In this sample, this clonotype turned up many times. The rearrangement joins TRBV24-1 to TRBJ2-3, with 10 bases aligning to TRBD1. This CDR3 is built from 15 residues. The V and J ends lost 3 bases and 5 bases, in that order; junction bases with no gene match: 4. CDR1 KGHDR and CDR2 SFDVKD come from the germline V gene. This chain's CDR3 is CATSDRQGAGDTQYF. The CDR3 DNA follows: TGTGCCACCAGTGATCGACAGGGGGCCGGAGATACGCAGTATTTT.

This clonotype occurred many times. The chain employs TRBV6-5 and TRBJ2-2; 7 nucleotides match TRBD1. Trimming at V came to 5 bases and at J to 4 bases, leaving 7 bases not matched to a gene. Germline V gives CDR1 MNHEY, CDR2 SVGAGI. The CDR3 spans 15 residues. The CDR3 loop is CASSRQGSTTGELFF. As DNA, the CDR3 is TGTGCCAGCAGTCGACAGGGAAGTACCACCGGGGAGCTGTTTTTT.

This clonotype was seen many times. The chain joins TRBV15 to TRBJ1-2; D gene ambiguous. The germline CDR1 and CDR2 sequences are LNHNV and YYDKDF (reference sequence). V lost 3 bases and J lost 8, with 10 bases in between. The CDR3 loop spans 12 amino acids. The CDR3 is CATSRIGRGYTF. The CDR3 DNA sequence: TGTGCCACCAGCAGGATAGGCAGGGGCTACACCTTC. Complete variable domain (other parts from reference TRBV15 and TRBJ1-2): DAMVIQNPRYQVTQFGKPVTLSCSQTLNHNVMYWYQQKSSQAPKLLFHYYDKDFNNEADTPDNFQSRRPNTSFCFLDIRSPGLGDTAMYLCATSRIGRGYTFGSGTRLTVV.

The chain carries TRBV7-8 and TRBJ1-6; TRBD1 aligns across 7 bases. This CDR3 has 19 amino acids. Germline lookup yields CDR1 SGHVS and CDR2 FQNEAQ. V shed 3 bases, J shed 0 bases, and the junction held 11 bases outside the gene matches. The CDR3 DNA reads TGTGCCAGCAGCTTCCTAAGGGACAGAGGGGTCTCCTATAATTCACCCCTCCACTTT. It translates to CASSFLRDRGVSYNSPLHF.

The table lists this clonotype with many counts. The chain joins TRBV5-1 to TRBJ1-2; TRBD1 aligns across 8 bases. Germline CDR1 SGHRS, CDR2 YFSETQ. There are 16 residues in the CDR3. V dropped 0 bases and J dropped 4; count of bases not matched to a gene: 8. In nucleotides, the CDR3 is TGCGCCAGCAGCTTGGATTCCCAGGGGGCGAGCTATGGCTACACCTTC. This sequence encodes CASSLDSQGASYGYTF. The full variable domain, in which reference TRBV5-1 and TRBJ1-2 provide the parts outside the CDR3, is KAGVTQTPRYLIKTRGQQVTLSCSPISGHRSVSWYQQTPGQGLQFLFEYFSETQRNKGNFPGRFSGRQFSNSRSEMNVSTLELGDSALYLCASSLDSQGASYGYTFGSGTRLTVV.

This clonotype has at least ten counts. CDR3 DNA sequence: TGTGCCAGCACCCTCGGTAGCAGAAGCACAGATACGCAGTATTTT. The encoded protein is CASTLGSRSTDTQYF. The J gene is TRBJ2-3, the V gene TRBV5-6; the D is unclear. CDR1 is SGHDT, CDR2 YYEEEE, per germline. Trimming left V 6 bases short and J 0 bases short, with 14 bases between. The CDR3 is made up of 15 amino acids. The entire variable domain, with the rest obtained from reference TRBV5-6 and TRBJ2-3, is as follows: DAGVTQSPTHLIKTRGQQVTLRCSPKSGHDTVSWYQQALGQGPQFIFQYYEEEERQRGNFPDRFSGHQFPNYSSELNVNALLLGDSALYLCASTLGSRSTDTQYFGPGTRLTVL.

This clonotype was found many times. The V call is TRBV28, the J call TRBJ1-5; 9 bases agree with TRBD1. The CDR3 length is 18 residues. Germline V gene data show CDR1 as MDHEN and CDR2 as SYDVKM. Unmatched junction bases numbered 9, after V lost 3 bases and J lost 0 bases. The CDR3, as DNA: TGTGCCAGCAGTTTGCGGACAGGGGCACGGTATAGCAATCAGCCCCAGCATTTT. Residues: CASSLRTGARYSNQPQHF.

Ten or more counts support this clonotype. V gene TRBV5-6 combines with J gene TRBJ2-7; perhaps D is TRBD1 or TRBD2 (5 bases each). The CDR3 totals 14 residues. Looked up from germline, CDR1 is SGHDT and CDR2 is YYEEEE. V was trimmed by 4 bases and J by 3 bases, leaving 14 bases between them. The CDR3: CASSAGTAFYEQYF. CDR3 DNA: TGTGCCAGCAGCGCCGGGACGGCTTTCTACGAGCAGTACTTC.

This clonotype was picked up many times. This chain links TRBV20-1 with TRBJ2-3; the match to TRBD2 covers 8 bases. This CDR3 region has 17 residues. Germline assignment: CDR1 DFQATT and CDR2 SNEGSKA (reference sequence). V shed 1 base and J 0 bases; nucleotides not matched to a gene: 9. The CDR3 sequence is CSARGILAGTSTDTQYF. The CDR3 DNA is TGCAGTGCTAGAGGGATCCTAGCGGGCACTAGCACAGATACGCAGTATTTT.

Ten or more counts support this clonotype. The chain links TRBV9 to TRBJ2-7, with 9 bases identical to TRBD1. CDR1 is SGDLS and CDR2 is YYNGEE in the germline V gene. This CDR3 has 15 amino acids. V lost 2 bases to trimming and J lost 3 bases; unmatched junction nucleotides: 6. CDR3 loop: CASSVGTGGSYEQYF. DNA of the CDR3: TGTGCCAGCAGCGTCGGAACAGGGGGCAGCTACGAGCAGTACTTC.

By sample fraction, this clonotype is medium-sized. CDR3 coding DNA: TGCGCCAGCTGGGACTTGCCAAGCTCCTACAATGAGCAGTTCTTC. It translates to CASWDLPSSYNEQFF. J is TRBJ2-1 and V is TRBV5-1, with a weak D call TRBD2 (6 bases). V lost 7 bases to trimming and J lost 0 bases, with 14 bases between them. This CDR3 contains 15 residues. CDR1 SGHRS and CDR2 YFSETQ come from the germline V gene.

This clonotype came up many times. The J gene is TRBJ2-5, the V gene TRBV5-1; no reliable D call. Germline V gene sequence: CDR1 SGHRS, CDR2 YFSETQ. Between the trimmed V and J ends, which lost 2 bases and 1 base, there was a span of 12 bases. This CDR3 has 15 residues. The CDR3 DNA sequence: TGCGCCAGCAGCTTCTTGGCTGGTTTCCAAGAGACCCAGTACTTC. It codes for CASSFLAGFQETQYF.

This clonotype was found many times. This rearrangement joins TRBV27 to TRBJ2-2; 7 bases line up with TRBD1. Germline assignment: CDR1 MNHEY and CDR2 SMNVEV (reference sequence). CDR3 length: 19 amino acids. Trimming removed 0 bases from V and 1 base from J; junction bases left unmatched: 11. The CDR3 DNA is TGTGCCAGCAGTTTATCCACAAATCCGGGACAGAGGAACACCGGGGAGCTGTTTTTT. Translating gives CASSLSTNPGQRNTGELFF.

This clonotype was counted at least ten times. This chain links TRBV12-3 or TRBV12-4 with TRBJ1-5; perhaps TRBD1 as D (5 bases). The V end lost 5 bases, the J end lost 6 bases, and 11 bases lay between the germline ends. The CDR3 consists of 13 residues. This CDR3 reads CASSGTTSQPQHF. The CDR3 DNA sequence: TGTGCCAGCAGTGGGACTACGAGTCAGCCCCAGCATTTT.

By proportion, this clonotype is medium-sized. The chain carries TRBV20-1 and TRBJ1-6; no clear D. This CDR3 has 17 amino acids. V shed 6 bases and J shed 0 bases, with 18 bases lying between them. Germline values: CDR1 DFQATT, CDR2 SNEGSKA (reference sequence). The DNA of the CDR3 is TGCAGTGCGAAGAGCGTGGGCAGTAGCTCCTATAATTCACCCCTCCACTTT. This gives the protein CSAKSVGSSSYNSPLHF.

This clonotype was counted at least ten times. This chain links TRBV20-1 with TRBJ2-5, with 8 bases matching TRBD1. The CDR3 totals 14 residues. CDR1 is DFQATT, CDR2 SNEGSKA, per germline (reference sequence). With V trimmed by 6 bases and J by 4 bases, 10 bases remained unmatched. The CDR3 coding sequence is TGCAGTGCCGAGGGACAGGTGTTTTCAGAGACCCAGTACTTC. This encodes CSAEGQVFSETQYF.

This clonotype was observed many times. V is TRBV5-1 and J is TRBJ2-7; 9 positions match TRBD2. V lost 4 bases, J lost 3 bases, and 11 bases stayed unmatched. The CDR3 is 16 residues long. The germline gives CDR1 SGHRS, CDR2 YFSETQ. The CDR3 here is CASSPTRTSEDYEQYF. DNA for the CDR3: TGCGCCAGCAGCCCCACACGGACTAGCGAGGACTACGAGCAGTACTTC.

This clonotype was seen ten or more times. The rearrangement uses TRBV4-2 and TRBJ1-5; possibly TRBD1 for D (5 bases). Germline CDR1 reads LGHNA; CDR2 reads YNFKEQ. Deletions cut 0 bases from V and 5 bases from J, with 11 bases between. The CDR3 has 15 residues. CDR3 nucleotide sequence: TGTGCCAGCAGCCAAGATGGGCAGGGCTATCAGCCCCAGCATTTT. Translation: CASSQDGQGYQPQHF.